The source of this T cell receptor beta chain is a study of tumor and adjacent non-tumor tissue in lung cancer (dated by TCRdb to the late 2010s). For context, the study as a whole: Patients with adenocarcinoma (over 11), squamous cell carcinoma (2) and small cell lung cancer (1) were included in the cohort. The 15 enrolled patients, of whom approximately ten were men and 5 were women, were aged about 30 to 80 years and were diagnosed with TNM stage I to III disease. Sequencing produced 130,000,000 or so productive TCRbeta reads in total, an average of about 4.17 million reads per sample. Using bulk TCRbeta repertoires from around 14 lung cancer patients, the study set lung tumor tissue side by side with matched distant non-tumor lung tissue. TCRbeta CDR3 sequencing was performed on about 30 paired specimens, with one tumor sample and one normal lung sample collected per patient.

Reading the germline V gene gives CDR1 MNHEY and CDR2 SVGEGT. The CDR3 contains 16 residues, cysteine and phenylalanine counted. Only the CDR3 part of the read is kept: 48 bases, read in frame from the first base. Turning to this clonotype: The antigen this receptor binds is unknown. At one of its ends the junction is not consistent with the germline gene, which may arise from a read error.

RNA was isolated from bulk, unsorted tissue, and RNA quality was assessed with a NanoDrop ND-1000 and an Agilent 2100. Normal lung samples were distant non-tumor tissue taken more than 3 cm from the tumor edge. All donors had newly diagnosed lung cancer, had not received prior chemotherapy, and were admitted for thoracic surgery in China between August and November 2014. The study excluded patients who had received radiotherapy or chemotherapy before or who had another cancer at the same time. Pieces of surgical tissue measuring roughly 1-2.3 cm3 were kept in RNAlater solution and stored at -80 degrees C until use. The method was multiplex PCR. The run used an Illumina HiSeq 2500. TCRbeta libraries were constructed through three rounds of nested PCR with primers (Table S4) according to protocols adapted from ARM-PCR. Before sequencing, PCR products of 200-500 bp were cut from the gel and purified using the QIAquick gel extraction kit. Turning to the authors' computational methods: Trimmomatic was used to clean the reads, FLASH was used to merge the reads into complete CDR3 sequences, and MiTCR was used to assign the reads to V(D)J germline segments. Clonal diversity was calculated as the inverse Simpson's index using VDJtools. In-frame sequences without a premature stop codon were defined as productive reads. In TCRdb, the public reads were trimmed at Q25 with fastp and aligned with MiXCR, with productive beta chains retained. Identical CDR3 proteins give one entry, which carries the most common genes and DNA. In this record, the V and J calls reflect TCRdb's handling and not the investigators' own analysis. The sample data list 60,000 to 90,000 distinct CDR3 sequences, and roughly 70% of these were observed just once. Around a quarter of the sample goes to the ten largest clones.

General study outcomes and caveats: Tumor tissue showed significantly greater TCR diversity (inverse Simpson) than normal lung tissue (about 400 vs 180, P = 0.0075, Mann-Whitney U test). Significantly higher TCR diversity was found in younger patients, and higher tumor TCR diversity was associated with shorter overall and disease-free survival. With only 15 patients in the cohort, the authors noted that larger samples and more detailed clinical data are needed. The top 100 clones made up a significantly larger cumulative share of the repertoire in normal lung than in tumor tissue. The methods do not name the sequencing platform or mention unique molecular identifiers. Because peripheral blood was not sequenced, blood TCRbeta repertoires in the lung cancer patients of the study were not examined.

This chain joins TRBV6-2 or TRBV6-3 to TRBJ2-5; the D gene cannot be resolved reliably. The source of this sequence is a woman in her 50s with non-small cell lung cancer. Sequencing used distant non-tumor lung tissue. CDR3 loop: CASSYSTLGIQETQYF. The DNA is as follows: TGTGCAAGCAGTTACTCGACGTTAGGGATCCAAGAGACCCAGTACTTC.